The next 2 T cell receptor beta chains were all read from a single sample in a study of CD8+CD57+ T cells in acquired aplastic anemia. TCR beta VDJ combinations and CDR3 sequences were profiled from genomic DNA. Each CDR3 protein gets one entry after TCRdb re-called the reads with MiXCR. The table records approximately 220,000 distinct CDR3 sequences, over 40% of them present only once. Flow cytometry had shown expanded CD8+CD57+ cells in the patients chosen for sequencing. The source material was sorted CD4+, CD8+, or CD8+CD57+ T cells (not recorded which) from PBMCs. The source is a human donor with aplastic anemia.

This clonotype was seen at least ten times. This chain uses TRBV7-9 with TRBJ1-1; D gene uncertain. CDR1 is SEHNR, CDR2 FQNEAQ, per germline (reference sequence). Trimming pared 6 bases from V and 8 bases from J, leaving 13 bases between. CDR3 length equals 12 residues. CDR3 sequence reads: CASSYFDVEAFF. The CDR3 DNA sequence: TGTGCCAGCAGTTATTTCGACGTCGAAGCTTTCTTT.

This clonotype was seen at least ten times. V gene TRBV6-6 combines with J gene TRBJ1-2, with 8 bases aligning to TRBD1. Germline CDR1 MNHNY, CDR2 SVGAGI (reference sequence). Germline trimming cut 7 bases from V and 4 bases from J; bases unmatched to any gene: 8. CDR3 length: 14 residues. CDR3 sequence reads: CASTPGQGGYGYTF. CDR3 sequence (DNA): TGTGCCAGCACCCCCGGACAGGGTGGCTATGGCTACACCTTC.